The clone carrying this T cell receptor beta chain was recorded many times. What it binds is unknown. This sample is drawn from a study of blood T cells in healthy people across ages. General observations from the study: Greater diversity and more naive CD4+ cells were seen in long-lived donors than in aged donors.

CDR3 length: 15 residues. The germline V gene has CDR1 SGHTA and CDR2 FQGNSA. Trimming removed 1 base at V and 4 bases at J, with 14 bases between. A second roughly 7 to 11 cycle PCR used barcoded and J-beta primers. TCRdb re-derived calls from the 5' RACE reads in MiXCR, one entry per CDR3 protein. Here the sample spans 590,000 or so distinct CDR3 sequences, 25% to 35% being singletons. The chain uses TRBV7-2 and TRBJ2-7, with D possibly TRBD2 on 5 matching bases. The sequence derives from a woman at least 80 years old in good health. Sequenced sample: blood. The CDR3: CASSLVARVGYEQYF. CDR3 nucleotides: TGTGCCAGCAGCTTAGTGGCGCGGGTAGGGTACGAGCAGTACTTC.